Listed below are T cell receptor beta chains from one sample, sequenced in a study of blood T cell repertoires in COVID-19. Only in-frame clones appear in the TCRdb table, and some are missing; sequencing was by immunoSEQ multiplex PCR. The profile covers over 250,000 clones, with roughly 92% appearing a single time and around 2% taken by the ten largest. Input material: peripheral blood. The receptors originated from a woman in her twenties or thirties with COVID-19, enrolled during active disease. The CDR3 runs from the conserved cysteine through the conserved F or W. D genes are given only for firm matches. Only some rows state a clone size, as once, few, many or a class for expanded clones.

cdr3_aa: CASSLGGTGAYEQYF; cdr3_nt: TGTGCCAGCAGCCTGGGAGGGACAGGGGCCTACGAGCAGTACTTC; v_call: TRBV5-5; j_call: TRBJ2-7; clone_size: .; d_call: TRBD1
cdr3_aa: CASRQGQSSTDTQYF; cdr3_nt: TGTGCCAGCAGGCAAGGACAGTCTAGCACAGATACGCAGTATTTT; v_call: TRBV7-9; j_call: TRBJ2-3; clone_size: .; d_call: .
cdr3_aa: CASRGQVLAGGLYNEQFF; cdr3_nt: TGCGCCAGCAGGGGACAAGTCCTAGCGGGAGGCCTCTACAATGAGCAGTTCTTC; v_call: TRBV5-1; j_call: TRBJ2-1; clone_size: .; d_call: TRBD2
cdr3_aa: CASSIFGVTYEQYF; cdr3_nt: TGTGCCAGTAGTATTTTCGGGGTAACCTACGAGCAGTACTTC; v_call: TRBV19; j_call: TRBJ2-7; clone_size: .; d_call: .
cdr3_aa: CASSIGLTYEQYF; cdr3_nt: TGTGCCAGTAGTATTGGCCTTACCTACGAGCAGTACTTC; v_call: TRBV19; j_call: TRBJ2-7; clone_size: .; d_call: .
cdr3_aa: CASSVGRGLSSPLHF; cdr3_nt: TGTGCCAGCAGCGTAGGCAGGGGATTAAGTTCACCCCTCCACTTT; v_call: TRBV9; j_call: TRBJ1-6; clone_size: .; d_call: .
cdr3_aa: CASSGRETYEQYF; cdr3_nt: TGTGCCAGTAGTGGGAGGGAAACCTACGAGCAGTACTTC; v_call: TRBV19; j_call: TRBJ2-7; clone_size: .; d_call: TRBD2
cdr3_aa: CASSESGDMNTEAFF; cdr3_nt: TGTGCCAGCAGTGAATCAGGGGACATGAACACTGAAGCTTTCTTT; v_call: TRBV25-1; j_call: TRBJ1-1; clone_size: .; d_call: .
cdr3_aa: CATKGDRGDYGYTF; cdr3_nt: TGTGCCACCAAGGGGGACAGGGGAGACTATGGCTACACCTTC; v_call: TRBV15; j_call: TRBJ1-2; clone_size: .; d_call: TRBD1
cdr3_aa: CASSYRGQGYEQYF; cdr3_nt: TGTGCCAGCAGTTACAGGGGACAGGGCTACGAGCAGTACTTC; v_call: TRBV6-5; j_call: TRBJ2-7; clone_size: once; d_call: TRBD1
cdr3_aa: CAWRRRNTGELFF; cdr3_nt: TGTGCCTGGAGGAGAAGGAACACCGGGGAGCTGTTTTTT; v_call: TRBV30; j_call: TRBJ2-2; clone_size: .; d_call: .
cdr3_aa: CASSPGRGMNTEAFF; cdr3_nt: TGTGCCAGCAGCCCCGGCAGGGGCATGAACACTGAAGCTTTCTTT; v_call: TRBV5-4; j_call: TRBJ1-1; clone_size: .; d_call: .
cdr3_aa: CASSFRGFRDRNTEAFF; cdr3_nt: TGCGCCAGCAGCTTTAGAGGATTTCGAGACAGGAACACTGAAGCTTTCTTT; v_call: TRBV5-1; j_call: TRBJ1-1; clone_size: .; d_call: .
cdr3_aa: CASRKGLAGLTDTQYF; cdr3_nt: TGCGCCAGCAGAAAAGGACTAGCGGGACTTACAGATACGCAGTATTTT; v_call: TRBV4-1; j_call: TRBJ2-3; clone_size: .; d_call: TRBD2
cdr3_aa: CASSIDSSNQPQHF; cdr3_nt: TGTGCCAGTAGTATTGACAGTTCCAATCAGCCCCAGCATTTT; v_call: TRBV19; j_call: TRBJ1-5; clone_size: .; d_call: .
cdr3_aa: CASSWTVNTEAFF; cdr3_nt: TGCGCCAGCAGCTGGACAGTGAACACTGAAGCTTTCTTT; v_call: TRBV5-1; j_call: TRBJ1-1; clone_size: .; d_call: .
cdr3_aa: CASSPAGRVQETQYF; cdr3_nt: TGTGCCAGCTCACCAGCAGGGAGGGTACAAGAGACCCAGTACTTC; v_call: TRBV18; j_call: TRBJ2-5; clone_size: .; d_call: TRBD2
cdr3_aa: CASSLGGGADTQYF; cdr3_nt: TGCGCCAGCAGCTTGGGAGGGGGCGCAGATACGCAGTATTTT; v_call: TRBV5-1; j_call: TRBJ2-3; clone_size: .; d_call: TRBD1
cdr3_aa: CASSGNYEQYF; cdr3_nt: TGTGCCAGCAGCGGGAACTACGAGCAGTACTTC; v_call: TRBV12-3/TRBV12-4; j_call: TRBJ2-7; clone_size: .; d_call: .
cdr3_aa: CAIRTVVSGGEAFF; cdr3_nt: TGTGCCATTCGGACAGTGGTCTCCGGAGGTGAAGCTTTCTTT; v_call: TRBV7-2; j_call: TRBJ1-1; clone_size: .; d_call: .
cdr3_aa: CASSNRDRGLGMETQYF; cdr3_nt: TGTGCCAGCAGTAACCGGGACAGGGGGCTGGGGATGGAGACCCAGTACTTC; v_call: TRBV28; j_call: TRBJ2-5; clone_size: .; d_call: TRBD1
cdr3_aa: CASSYDRGTEAFF; cdr3_nt: TGCGCCAGCAGCTATGACCGAGGGACTGAAGCTTTCTTT; v_call: TRBV5-1; j_call: TRBJ1-1; clone_size: .; d_call: .
cdr3_aa: CASSSAGTSGNNEQFF; cdr3_nt: TGTGCCAGCAGCTCAGCCGGGACTAGCGGGAACAATGAGCAGTTCTTC; v_call: TRBV13; j_call: TRBJ2-1; clone_size: .; d_call: TRBD2
cdr3_aa: CASSFGVKNSPLHF; cdr3_nt: TGTGCCAGCAGCTTCGGGGTGAAAAATTCACCCCTCCACTTT; v_call: TRBV7-3; j_call: TRBJ1-6; clone_size: few; d_call: .
cdr3_aa: CASSSQGGRLGTEAFF; cdr3_nt: TGTGCCAGCAGCTCCCAGGGAGGGAGGTTAGGAACTGAAGCTTTCTTT; v_call: TRBV7-9; j_call: TRBJ1-1; clone_size: .; d_call: .
cdr3_aa: CASSSLGGNIQYF; cdr3_nt: TGTGCCAGCAGTTCCTTGGGGGGAAACATTCAGTACTTC; v_call: TRBV3-1/TRBV3-2; j_call: TRBJ2-4; clone_size: .; d_call: .
cdr3_aa: CSVGGRAYNEQFF; cdr3_nt: TGCAGCGTAGGAGGACGAGCCTACAATGAGCAGTTCTTC; v_call: TRBV29-1; j_call: TRBJ2-1; clone_size: .; d_call: .
cdr3_aa: CASSRGLAGPNEQFF; cdr3_nt: TGTGCCAGCAGTAGGGGACTAGCGGGGCCCAATGAGCAGTTCTTC; v_call: TRBV13; j_call: TRBJ2-1; clone_size: .; d_call: TRBD2
cdr3_aa: CASSVYGRAGVGELFF; cdr3_nt: TGTGCCAGCAGCGTATACGGGAGGGCCGGGGTCGGGGAGCTGTTTTTT; v_call: TRBV9; j_call: TRBJ2-2; clone_size: .; d_call: TRBD2
cdr3_aa: CATRESGEGGGYTF; cdr3_nt: TGTGCCACCAGAGAATCTGGGGAAGGAGGTGGCTACACCTTC; v_call: TRBV15; j_call: TRBJ1-2; clone_size: .; d_call: .
cdr3_aa: CASSYGGVYGYTF; cdr3_nt: TGTGCCAGCAGTTACGGGGGGGTCTATGGCTACACCTTC; v_call: TRBV6-5; j_call: TRBJ1-2; clone_size: .; d_call: .
cdr3_aa: CASSEFENQPQHF; cdr3_nt: TGCGCCAGCAGTGAGTTTGAGAATCAGCCCCAGCATTTT; v_call: TRBV10-2; j_call: TRBJ1-5; clone_size: .; d_call: .
cdr3_aa: CASRRTGQGRETQYF; cdr3_nt: TGTGCCAGCCGGAGAACGGGACAGGGGAGGGAGACCCAGTACTTC; v_call: TRBV6-5; j_call: TRBJ2-5; clone_size: .; d_call: TRBD1
cdr3_aa: CASRTRGMNTEAFF; cdr3_nt: TGTGCCAGCAGAACCCGCGGAATGAACACTGAAGCTTTCTTT; v_call: TRBV5-6; j_call: TRBJ1-1; clone_size: .; d_call: .
cdr3_aa: CASSLRGNYNSPLHF; cdr3_nt: TGTGCCAGCAGCTTGCGGGGGAACTATAATTCACCCCTCCACTTT; v_call: TRBV5-5; j_call: TRBJ1-6; clone_size: .; d_call: .
cdr3_aa: CAISESTSGIYEQYF; cdr3_nt: TGTGCCATCAGTGAGTCGACTAGCGGGATCTACGAGCAGTACTTC; v_call: TRBV10-3; j_call: TRBJ2-7; clone_size: .; d_call: TRBD2
cdr3_aa: CASSGGQATSYGYTF; cdr3_nt: TGTGCCAGCAGTGGCGGACAGGCGACGAGCTATGGCTACACCTTC; v_call: TRBV2; j_call: TRBJ1-2; clone_size: .; d_call: TRBD1
cdr3_aa: CASSQAYPGDDYEQYF; cdr3_nt: TGTGCCAGCAGCCAGGCCTATCCCGGAGACGACTACGAGCAGTACTTC; v_call: TRBV3-1/TRBV3-2; j_call: TRBJ2-7; clone_size: .; d_call: .
cdr3_aa: CASSPGQVHQPQHF; cdr3_nt: TGTGCCAGCAGCCCGGGACAGGTCCATCAGCCCCAGCATTTT; v_call: TRBV28; j_call: TRBJ1-5; clone_size: .; d_call: TRBD1
cdr3_aa: CASSLDGGNTEAFF; cdr3_nt: TGTGCCAGCAGCTTAGATGGAGGGAACACTGAAGCTTTCTTT; v_call: TRBV11-3; j_call: TRBJ1-1; clone_size: .; d_call: .
cdr3_aa: CASSPLLDRDYGYTF; cdr3_nt: TGTGCCAGCAGTCCCCTCCTCGACAGGGACTATGGCTACACCTTC; v_call: TRBV6-5; j_call: TRBJ1-2; clone_size: .; d_call: TRBD1
cdr3_aa: CASSFMGQSYNEQFF; cdr3_nt: TGTGCCAGCAGCTTTATGGGACAGTCCTACAATGAGCAGTTCTTC; v_call: TRBV11-2; j_call: TRBJ2-1; clone_size: .; d_call: TRBD1
cdr3_aa: CASSFKGGNQPQHF; cdr3_nt: TGTGCCAGCAGTTTCAAGGGGGGCAATCAGCCCCAGCATTTT; v_call: TRBV7-2; j_call: TRBJ1-5; clone_size: .; d_call: .
cdr3_aa: CAWSARTEAFF; cdr3_nt: TGTGCCTGGAGTGCCCGTACTGAAGCTTTCTTT; v_call: TRBV30; j_call: TRBJ1-1; clone_size: .; d_call: .
cdr3_aa: CASSLRGMSYNEQFF; cdr3_nt: TGTGCCAGCAGTTTACGGGGAATGTCCTACAATGAGCAGTTCTTC; v_call: TRBV27; j_call: TRBJ2-1; clone_size: .; d_call: .
cdr3_aa: CASSFDRGSGELFF; cdr3_nt: TGTGCCAGCAGTTTCGACAGGGGTTCCGGGGAGCTGTTTTTT; v_call: TRBV11-2; j_call: TRBJ2-2; clone_size: .; d_call: TRBD1
cdr3_aa: CASSQEGLAGVSYAQFF; cdr3_nt: TGCGCCAGCAGCCAAGAGGGACTAGCGGGAGTTTCTTATGCGCAGTTCTTC; v_call: TRBV4-1; j_call: TRBJ2-1; clone_size: .; d_call: TRBD2